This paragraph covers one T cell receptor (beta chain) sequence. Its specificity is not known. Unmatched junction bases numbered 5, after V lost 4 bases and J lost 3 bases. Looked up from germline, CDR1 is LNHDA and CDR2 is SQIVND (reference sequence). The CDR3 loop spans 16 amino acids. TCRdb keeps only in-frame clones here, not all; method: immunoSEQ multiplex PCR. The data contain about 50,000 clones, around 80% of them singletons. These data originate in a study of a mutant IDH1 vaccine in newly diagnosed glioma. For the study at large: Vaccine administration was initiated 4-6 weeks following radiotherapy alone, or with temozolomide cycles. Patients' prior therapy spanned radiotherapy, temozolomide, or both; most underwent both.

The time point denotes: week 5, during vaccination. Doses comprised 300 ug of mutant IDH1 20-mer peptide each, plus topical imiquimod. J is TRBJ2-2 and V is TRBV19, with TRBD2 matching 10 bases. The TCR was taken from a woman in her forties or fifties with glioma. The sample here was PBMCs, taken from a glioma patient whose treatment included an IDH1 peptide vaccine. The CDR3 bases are TGTGCCAGTAGTAGATTACTAGCGGGGCACACCGGGGAGCTGTTTTTT. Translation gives CASSRLLAGHTGELFF.